These 5 T cell receptor beta chains were all obtained from the same sample, sequenced in a study of CD8 T cells in Susac syndrome. Random hexamers served to reverse transcribe roughly 0.5 to 1 ug RNA. TCRdb re-called the immunoSEQ multiplex PCR reads through MiXCR, storing one row per CDR3 protein. This sample has 300,000 to 350,000 distinct CDR3 sequences; about 90% occur once, and the top ten carry roughly 0.064%. The specimen was CD4+ T cells from PBMCs. These receptors came from a human donor with multiple sclerosis.

The V gene is TRBV24-1, the J gene TRBJ2-1; possibly TRBD2 for D (7 bases). The CDR3 consists of 15 residues. V gave up 6 bases and J gave up 4 bases, with 15 bases separating them. Germline loops: CDR1 KGHDR, CDR2 SFDVKD. CDR3 loop: CATSSAGAEYNEQFF. The CDR3 DNA reads as TGTGCCACCAGTTCTGCGGGGGCAGAATACAATGAGCAGTTCTTC.

This sequence joins TRBV3-1 and TRBJ1-1, with D possibly TRBD1 on 6 matching bases. CDR3 length: 14 amino acids. CDR1 LGHDT and CDR2 YNNKEL come from the germline V gene (reference sequence). V shed 4 bases and J shed 6 bases, with 15 bases lying between them. The DNA of the CDR3 is TGTGCCAGCAGCCGGCGACAGGTTACTTCTGAAGCTTTCTTT. Its protein product is CASSRRQVTSEAFF.

V and J are TRBV12-3 or TRBV12-4 and TRBJ2-5, with 7 bases identical to TRBD1. V shed 6 bases and J 2 bases; nucleotides not matched to a gene: 9. CDR3 size: 15 residues. The CDR3 DNA sequence: TGTGCCAGCAGGCTCTCGACAGGGCTGCAAGAGACCCAGTACTTC. Encoded protein: CASRLSTGLQETQYF.

This clonotype came up once. The chain recombines TRBV5-1 with TRBJ1-4, with 7 bases fitting TRBD1. Losses at the gene ends were 2 bases for V and 7 bases for J; bases not matched to a gene: 5. The germline CDR1 and CDR2 sequences are SGHRS and YFSETQ. The CDR3 contains 14 residues. CDR3 loop: CASSLQGNSEKLFF. In DNA form, the CDR3 reads TGCGCCAGCAGCTTACAGGGGAATAGTGAAAAACTGTTTTTT. Complete variable domain (other parts from reference TRBV5-1 and TRBJ1-4): KAGVTQTPRYLIKTRGQQVTLSCSPISGHRSVSWYQQTPGQGLQFLFEYFSETQRNKGNFPGRFSGRQFSNSRSEMNVSTLELGDSALYLCASSLQGNSEKLFFGSGTQLSVL.

The chain uses TRBV20-1 and TRBJ2-2; no firm D call. V was trimmed by 5 bases and J by 7 bases, leaving 14 bases between them. CDR1 and CDR2 from the germline V gene are DFQATT and SNEGSKA (reference sequence). This CDR3 is built from 13 residues. The CDR3: CSAGATLGGELFF. The DNA for the CDR3 is TGCAGTGCTGGAGCCACGTTGGGCGGGGAGCTGTTTTTT.